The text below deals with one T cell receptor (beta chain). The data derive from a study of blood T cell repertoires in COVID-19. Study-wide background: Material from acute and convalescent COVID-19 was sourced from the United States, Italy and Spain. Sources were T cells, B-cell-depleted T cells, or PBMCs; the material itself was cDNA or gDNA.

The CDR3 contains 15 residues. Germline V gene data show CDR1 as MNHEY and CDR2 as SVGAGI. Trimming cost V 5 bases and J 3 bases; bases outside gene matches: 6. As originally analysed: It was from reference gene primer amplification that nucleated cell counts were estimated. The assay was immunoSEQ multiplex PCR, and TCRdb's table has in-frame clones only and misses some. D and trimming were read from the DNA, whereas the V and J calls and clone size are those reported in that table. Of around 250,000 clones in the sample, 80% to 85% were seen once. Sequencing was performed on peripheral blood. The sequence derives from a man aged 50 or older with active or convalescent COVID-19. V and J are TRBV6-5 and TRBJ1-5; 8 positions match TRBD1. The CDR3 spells CASSSRTGNNQPQHF. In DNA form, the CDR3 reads TGTGCCAGCAGTAGCCGGACAGGGAACAATCAGCCCCAGCATTTT.